The T cell receptor (beta chain) under discussion was sequenced for a study of T-cell reconstitution after alpha-beta-depleted transplantation in children. The study's findings and limits: About two months after transplant, alpha-beta T cells reportedly came from several hundred expanded graft clones.

This clonotype was seen only a few times. Its antigen remains unidentified. Unique molecular identifiers were built into the TCRbeta library. TCRdb re-called the PCR reads through MiXCR, storing one row per CDR3 protein. The repertoire includes some 290,000 distinct CDR3 sequences, approximately 20% of them detected once, and 11% sits in the top ten. CDR1 and CDR2 (germline): SGDLS, YYNGEE. This CDR3 comprises 15 residues. Trimming removed 3 bases from V and 6 bases from J, with 16 bases in between. This material consisted of PBMCs, mostly from graft donor cells, taken 180 days after TCRalphabeta/CD19-depleted stem cell transplant. The chain links TRBV9 to TRBJ2-1; weak D call: TRBD1 (5 bases). The TCR comes from a male patient between 5 and 17 years old who had a stem cell transplant for acute lymphoblastic leukemia, so the T cells may come from the graft donor. The CDR3 loop reads CASSEQVGSSNEQFF. The CDR3 nucleotides are TGTGCCAGCAGCGAACAGGTCGGCTCTAGCAATGAGCAGTTCTTC.